This record concerns one TCR beta chain sequence. This sample was taken from a study of T cell responses to AZD1222 COVID-19 vaccine. Method: immunoSEQ multiplex PCR; TCRdb's copy keeps in-frame clones and lacks some. The table has 150,000 or so clones, approximately 87% seen once. The germline V gene has CDR1 SGHDT and CDR2 YYEEEE. CDR3 size: 14 residues. V was pared by 6 bases and J by 5 bases, with 16 bases between. The specimen was peripheral blood, collected on day 0 of MenACWY control vaccination. This chain joins TRBV5-6 and TRBJ2-3; weak D call: TRBD1 (6 bases). This clonotype originated in an adult in good health. The CDR3 sequence is CASKSAGAKDTQYF. DNA of the CDR3: TGTGCCAGCAAATCGGCAGGGGCGAAAGATACGCAGTATTTT.